Sequencing of this T cell receptor beta chain was carried out in a study of blood T cell repertoires in COVID-19. On the study more broadly: PBMCs, B-cell-depleted T cells, or T cells were the source of the cDNA or gDNA that made up the material.

Germline CDR1 and CDR2: MNHEY and SVGAGI. The CDR3 consists of 15 residues. V was clipped by 4 bases and J by 2 bases, with 14 bases between them. Residents of about two dozen US areas, aged about 18 to 95 years, made up the participants. Under the authors' procedure: Amplification from reference gene primers served as the basis for estimated nucleated cell counts. Sequencing was performed with immunoSEQ multiplex PCR; in TCRdb, only in-frame clones are kept and a portion is missing. V, J and clone size derive from that table, while D and trimming were established from the DNA sequence. There are fewer than 350,000 clones in the sample; around nine tenths occur only once, and about 9.9% lies in the top ten.

The gene calls are TRBV6-5 and TRBJ1-1; D uncertain. Material: PBMCs or T cells enriched from blood (not recorded which). The TCR originated in a woman aged 40 to 50 who had recovered from COVID-19. CDR3 amino acids: CASSWTGKTNTEAFF. CDR3 in DNA: TGTGCCAGCAGTTGGACGGGAAAAACTAACACTGAAGCTTTCTTT.